Included here is one T cell receptor (beta chain) sequence, with context. Its target is not known. These data originate in a study of cytomegalovirus exposure and HLA in healthy donors. For the study at large: Among around 180 million T cells, an earlier analysis found 120 million or so unique TCR beta sequences. Study-wide findings and caveats: The study designated 150 to 200 TCR beta chains cytomegalovirus-associated.

The PCR ran on 60 Vbeta and 13 Jbeta primers. Clones were sequenced by immunoSEQ multiplex PCR, and TCRdb holds only the in-frame ones, with some missing. The sample yields around 220,000 clones, 75% to 80% seen once. The CDR3 spans 18 residues. Germline-derived CDR1 and CDR2 are SGHTA and FQGNSA. After removal of 3 bases from V and 1 base from J, the junction contained 9 bases not matched to a gene. This TCR was recovered from a man younger than 35 in good health and CMV-seronegative. The J gene is TRBJ2-6, the V gene TRBV7-2, with 7 bases matching TRBD1. Sequencing was carried out using PBMCs. The CDR3 protein is CASSFRDSMFSGANVLTF. In nucleotides, the CDR3 is TGTGCCAGCAGCTTCCGGGACAGTATGTTTTCTGGGGCCAACGTCCTGACTTTC. The full variable domain, rest sourced from reference TRBV7-2 and TRBJ2-6, is GAGVSQSPSNKVTEKGKDVELRCDPISGHTALYWYRQSLGQGLEFLIYFQGNSAPDKSGLPSDRFSAERTGGSVSTLTIQRTQQEDSAVYLCASSFRDSMFSGANVLTFGAGSRLTVL.